This T cell receptor (beta chain) was identified during a study of blood T cells in healthy people across ages. Notes on the study in general: With age, beta diversity per million T cells declined roughly linearly, significantly by roughly 40.

Alongside a J-beta primer mix, a sample-barcoded 5' primer served in a second PCR lasting 7 to 11 cycles. MiXCR was run by TCRdb on the 5' RACE reads, yielding one entry per CDR3 protein. The table records under 2,000,000 distinct CDR3 sequences, about 49% of them present only once. This clonotype was recorded a few times. Its specificity is not known. Healthy Russian Caucasian donors spanned ages about 6 to 95 years. The sequence came from a woman aged 40 to 55 in good health. Material: blood.

CDR3 sequence reads: CASSPPGQGLYGYTF. The CDR3 bases are TGTGCCAGCTCACCTCCGGGACAGGGCCTCTATGGCTACACCTTC. This chain uses TRBV18 with TRBJ1-2, with 9 bases matching TRBD1. CDR1 is KGHSH and CDR2 is LQKENI in the germline V gene. J gave up 4 bases and V 3 bases, and 6 bases lay outside the gene matches. This CDR3 comprises 15 residues.